This T cell receptor beta chain stems from a study of T cell repertoires in cytomegalovirus infection. Study in general: Public TCR beta signatures indicated both CMV infection and matching HLA type.

TCRdb re-analysed the reads in MiXCR, keeping a single row per CDR3 protein. The sample yields approximately 730,000 distinct CDR3 sequences, around 31% seen once. The V end lost 1 base, the J end lost 4 bases, and 19 bases lay between the germline ends. The CDR3 is 17 residues long. The V gene's germline CDR1 is LNHNV and CDR2 YYDKDF (reference sequence). In the case of this clonotype: Its target is not known.

Specimen: cultured PBMCs, collected from culture after CMV antigen stimulation. The chain is built from TRBV15 and TRBJ1-2; D is uncertain. The source is a human donor in good health (CMV status not recorded). Some clones in this sample may be carry-over from other donors' samples. DNA for the CDR3: TGTGCCACCAGCAGAGTCCCAGCAGCGGGCCCAAGCTATGGCTACACCTTC. Translation gives CATSRVPAAGPSYGYTF.